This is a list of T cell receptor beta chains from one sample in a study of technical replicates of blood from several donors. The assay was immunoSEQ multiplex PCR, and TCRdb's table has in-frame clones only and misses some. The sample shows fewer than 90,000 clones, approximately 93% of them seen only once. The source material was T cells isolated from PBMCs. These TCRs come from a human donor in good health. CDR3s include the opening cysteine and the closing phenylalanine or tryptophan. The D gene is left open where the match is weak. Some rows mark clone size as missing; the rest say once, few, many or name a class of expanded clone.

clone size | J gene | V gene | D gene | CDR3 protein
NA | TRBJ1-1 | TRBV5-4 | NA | CASSLLTGTEAFF
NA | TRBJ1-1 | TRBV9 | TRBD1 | CASSVIAGGHTEAFF
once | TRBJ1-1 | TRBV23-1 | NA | CASSHRGSDKNTEAFF
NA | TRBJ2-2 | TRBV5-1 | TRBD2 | CASSVTSGISTGELFF
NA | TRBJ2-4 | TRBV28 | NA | CASSHRQENIQYF
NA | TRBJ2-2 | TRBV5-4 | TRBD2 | CASSLKRGGLRTGELFF
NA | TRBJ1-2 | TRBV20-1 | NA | CSARLRSGYTF
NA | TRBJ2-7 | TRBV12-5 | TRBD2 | CASGLGSLAGGPDYEQYF
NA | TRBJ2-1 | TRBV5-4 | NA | CASSLRSANEQFF
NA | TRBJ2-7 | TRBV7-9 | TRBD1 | CASSLGTGQGIREQYF
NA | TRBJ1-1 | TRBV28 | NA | CASSLNRNTEAFF
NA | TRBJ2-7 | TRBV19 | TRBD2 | CATTGTSDETYEQYF
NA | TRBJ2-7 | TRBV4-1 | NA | CASSQVEGPYEQYF
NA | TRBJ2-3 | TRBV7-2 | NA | CASRLEIRQYF
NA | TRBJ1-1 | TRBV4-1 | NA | CASSQDRRARSTEAFF
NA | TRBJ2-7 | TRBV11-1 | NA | CASSLATDYEQYF
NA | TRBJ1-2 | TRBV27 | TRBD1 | CASRTYNEQGAEYGYTF
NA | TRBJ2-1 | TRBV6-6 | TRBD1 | CASSMGQVPYNEQFF
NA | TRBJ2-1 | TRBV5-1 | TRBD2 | CASTAGGRNEQFF
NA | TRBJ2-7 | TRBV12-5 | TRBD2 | CASGLPSGREDEQYF
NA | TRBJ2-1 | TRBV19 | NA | CASSISDINNEQFF
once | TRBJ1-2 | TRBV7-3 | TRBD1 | CASSSTGGGGYTF
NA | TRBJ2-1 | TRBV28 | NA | CASIYGAGLGVGNEQFF
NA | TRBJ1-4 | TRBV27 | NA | CASSSYPGAGDEKLFF
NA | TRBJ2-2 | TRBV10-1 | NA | CASGGGTGELFF
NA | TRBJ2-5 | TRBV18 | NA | CASSPGPQETQYF